This T cell receptor (beta chain) was identified in a study of blood T cell repertoires in COVID-19. Sequencing used immunoSEQ multiplex PCR; TCRdb keeps in-frame clones, though not all of them. The sample carries 150,000 to 200,000 clones, 65% to 85% recorded once. Enrollees, about 18 to 89 years old, lived in roughly 24 US areas. Cohort placement rested on clinical history that participants reported themselves. This clonotype was sampled from a woman aged 60-75 years who had recovered from COVID-19. What was sequenced was PBMCs or T cells enriched from blood (not recorded which).

CDR3 in amino acids: CASSLGQEKLFF. CDR3 bases: TGTGCCAGCAGCTTAGGTCAGGAAAAACTGTTTTTT. The chain joins TRBV7-9 to TRBJ1-4; D is uncertain. The germline V and J ends were trimmed by 1 base and 8 bases, with 5 bases remaining between them. Germline loops: CDR1 SEHNR, CDR2 FQNEAQ (reference sequence). There are 12 residues in the CDR3.